The 21 T cell receptor beta chains below come from one sample, sequenced in a study of radiotherapy plus CTLA-4 blockade in lung cancer. Libraries were prepared by immunoSEQ multiplex PCR; TCRdb keeps only in-frame clonotypes and omits some of them. Seen here are roughly 110,000 clones, more than 75% observed once, and the top ten hold about 2.2%. Sequenced material: peripheral blood, taken from a patient treated with radiotherapy plus ipilimumab. The origin of the receptors is a human donor with non-small cell lung cancer that progressed on radiotherapy plus ipilimumab. Some clones in this sample may be carry-over from other donors' samples.

This chain joins TRBV6-5 and TRBJ2-7; D perhaps matches TRBD1 (8 bases). Germline assignment: CDR1 MNHEY and CDR2 SVGAGI. The V end was cut by 6 bases, the J end by 7 bases, with 22 bases between. CDR3 length: 15 residues. CDR3 nucleotide sequence: TGTGCCAGCAGGCGGGGGCGGACAGGGCTAGGTGAGCAGTACTTC. This codes for CASRRGRTGLGEQYF.

The J gene is TRBJ2-3, the V gene TRBV4-2, with D perhaps matching TRBD2 (5 bases). CDR3 length: 17 residues. The V end lost 1 base, the J end lost 0 bases, and 14 bases lay between the germline ends. Germline values: CDR1 LGHNA, CDR2 YNFKEQ. CDR3 DNA sequence: TGTGCCAGCAGCCAAGGGTTGGCGGGCGGGAGCACAGATACGCAGTATTTT. This encodes CASSQGLAGGSTDTQYF.

This clone was detected a few times. V is TRBV12-5 and J is TRBJ1-2, with a possible D match to TRBD1 (6 bases). Germline V gene lookup returns CDR1 LGHNT and CDR2 FRNRAP. This CDR3 comprises 13 residues. V was clipped by 1 base and J by 8 bases, with 11 bases between them. CDR3 DNA: TGTGCTAGTGGTTTGGCGGCAGGGGTAGGCTACACCTTC. This sequence encodes CASGLAAGVGYTF. Based on the CDR3 plus reference TRBV12-5 and TRBJ1-2, the full variable domain is DARVTQTPRHKVTEMGQEVTMRCQPILGHNTVFWYRQTMMQGLELLAYFRNRAPLDDSGMPKDRFSAEMPDATLATLKIQPSEPRDSAVYFCASGLAAGVGYTFGSGTRLTVV.

V usage is TRBV6-1 and J usage is TRBJ1-2, with D maybe TRBD1 (5 bases). In germline, CDR1 is MNHNS, CDR2 SASEGT. CDR3 length: 14 amino acids. The V end was cut by 7 bases, the J end by 0 bases, with 12 bases between. CDR3 protein: CASTPSGANYGYTF. CDR3 coding DNA: TGTGCCAGCACCCCGTCGGGGGCTAACTATGGCTACACCTTC.

The chain recombines TRBV7-2 with TRBJ2-3; the match to TRBD2 covers 12 bases. The CDR3 totals 16 residues. The V gene's germline CDR1 is SGHTA and CDR2 FQGNSA. Germline trimming cut 5 bases from V and 4 bases from J; bases unmatched to any gene: 7. CDR3 DNA sequence: TGTGCCAGCAGCATACTAGCGGGGGGAGGGTCAGATACGCAGTATTTT. Protein product: CASSILAGGGSDTQYF.

The chain employs TRBV19 and TRBJ2-7; the D gene is possibly TRBD1 (5 bases). The CDR3 is 13 residues long. The V end lost 3 bases, the J end lost 6 bases, and 12 bases lay between the germline ends. Germline-derived CDR1 and CDR2 are LNHDA and SQIVND (reference sequence). The CDR3 sequence is CASSIQGVGEQYF. CDR3 nucleotides: TGTGCCAGTAGTATCCAAGGGGTCGGCGAGCAGTACTTC.

This clone has only a few counts. This chain connects TRBV6-1 to TRBJ1-4, with D unresolved. Germline CDR1 reads MNHNS; CDR2 reads SASEGT. The V gene lost 2 bases and the J gene lost 0 bases, with 7 bases spanning the gap. The CDR3 length is 15 residues. CDR3 amino acids: CASSEREATNEKLFF. The CDR3 region has the DNA TGTGCCAGCAGTGAACGGGAAGCAACTAATGAAAAACTGTTTTTT.

In its sample, this clone was seen a few times. The V gene is TRBV4-3, the J gene TRBJ1-6; D not resolved. Trimming removed 1 base from V and 11 bases from J, with 9 bases in between. Germline V gene sequence: CDR1 LGHNA, CDR2 YSLEER. This CDR3 spans 13 amino acids. This chain's CDR3 is CASSQGLRTPLHF. The CDR3 nucleotides are TGCGCCAGCAGCCAAGGCCTGAGGACACCCCTCCACTTT.

The gene calls are TRBV27 and TRBJ2-3, with TRBD2 matching over 8 bases. Looked up from germline, CDR1 is MNHEY and CDR2 is SMNVEV (reference sequence). CDR3 length equals 14 residues. V shed 6 bases, J shed 6 bases, and the junction held 8 bases outside the gene matches. Here the CDR3 DNA reads TGTGCCAGCAGGGTAGGGACTAGGGGTGATACGCAGTATTTT. Translation: CASRVGTRGDTQYF.

With respect to this clone: Other nucleotide sequences in the sample specify the same CDR3. The chain employs TRBV6-1 and TRBJ2-6; unclear D gene. CDR1 MNHNS and CDR2 SASEGT come from the germline V gene. The V and J ends lost 8 bases and 1 base respectively, with 6 bases between them. This CDR3 spans 13 amino acids. As DNA, the CDR3 is TGTGCCAGCGAGAGTTCTGGGGCCAACGTCCTGACTTTC. Translated: CASESSGANVLTF.

J is TRBJ2-2 and V is TRBV5-1, with D possibly being TRBD1 (5 bases). CDR3 length: 14 residues. Germline loops: CDR1 SGHRS, CDR2 YFSETQ. Trimming removed 3 bases at V and 8 bases at J, with 14 bases between. Written as DNA, the CDR3 is TGCGCCAGCAGCTGGTCAGGGTTGAGTGGGGAGCTGTTTTTT. Its protein product is CASSWSGLSGELFF.

This rearrangement joins TRBV5-1 to TRBJ1-2, with 7 bases lining up with TRBD1. The V gene end was trimmed by 0 bases and the J gene end by 4 bases; junction bases not matched to a gene: 6. CDR3 length equals 15 residues. Germline loops: CDR1 SGHRS, CDR2 YFSETQ. CDR3 sequence reads: CASSLGMTGIYGYTF. CDR3 DNA sequence: TGCGCCAGCAGCTTGGGCATGACAGGGATCTATGGCTACACCTTC.

The rearrangement links TRBV7-3 to TRBJ1-2; D is possibly TRBD1 (5 bases). The CDR3 spans 13 residues. Trimming removed 5 bases at V and 8 bases at J, with 15 bases between. Germline V CDR1 and CDR2: SGHTA, FQGTGA. CDR3 coding DNA: TGTGCCAGCAGCGAGCAGGGTGGAAGCGGCTACACCTTC. Encoded protein: CASSEQGGSGYTF. Together with reference TRBV7-3 and TRBJ1-2, the CDR3 gives the full variable domain: GAGVSQTPSNKVTEKGKYVELRCDPISGHTALYWYRQSLGQGPEFLIYFQGTGAADDSGLPNDRFFAVRPEGSVSTLKIQRTERGDSAVYLCASSEQGGSGYTFGSGTRLTVV.

This clone has only one observation. This chain links TRBV4-2 with TRBJ2-7; 11 bases are a match to TRBD1. In germline, CDR1 is LGHNA, CDR2 YNFKEQ. CDR3 length equals 14 residues. Trimming removed 2 bases from V and 7 bases from J; junction bases left unmatched: 4. The CDR3 spells CASSQRTGGNEQYF. In nucleotides, the CDR3 is TGTGCCAGCAGCCAAAGGACAGGGGGCAATGAGCAGTACTTC.

This clone was counted once. V and J are TRBV11-2 and TRBJ1-1, with 8 bases that match TRBD1. V gave up 5 bases and J gave up 3 bases; unmatched junction bases: 5. Germline assignment: CDR1 SGHAT and CDR2 FQNNGV. The CDR3 length is 14 residues. CDR3 in amino acids: CASSLTGEDTEAFF. The DNA for the CDR3 is TGTGCCAGCAGCCTGACAGGGGAGGACACTGAAGCTTTCTTT.

This clone was detected once. V gene TRBV9 combines with J gene TRBJ2-1; 8 nucleotides line up with TRBD2. V was clipped by 0 bases and J by 6 bases; unmatched bases: 5. CDR1 and CDR2 from the germline V gene are SGDLS and YYNGEE. The length of the CDR3 is 15 residues. CDR3 sequence reads: CASSVDVTSVNEQFF. CDR3 nucleotide sequence: TGTGCCAGCAGCGTAGATGTGACTAGCGTCAATGAGCAGTTCTTC.

The V gene is TRBV6-5, the J gene TRBJ2-2, with 9 bases lining up with TRBD1. This CDR3 has 15 residues. Germline V CDR1 and CDR2: MNHEY, SVGAGI. V shed 7 bases and J 3 bases; nucleotides not matched to a gene: 6. This CDR3 reads CASKGQGSHTGELFF. CDR3 in DNA: TGTGCCAGCAAAGGACAGGGGTCGCACACCGGGGAGCTGTTTTTT.

The table lists this clone with a count of one. The CDR3 here is CASSYRGGDTEAFF. The DNA for the CDR3 is TGTGCCAGCAGTTATAGAGGGGGGGACACTGAAGCTTTCTTT. V and J are TRBV6-5 and TRBJ1-1; D is possibly TRBD1 (6 bases). Germline V CDR1 and CDR2: MNHEY, SVGAGI. The CDR3 consists of 14 residues. Trimming took 3 bases from V and 3 from J, leaving 11 bases between them.

The chain recombines TRBV11-2 with TRBJ2-5, with 9 bases fitting TRBD2. The CDR3 totals 16 residues. The ends lost 1 base at V and 2 bases at J; junction bases unmatched: 5. Germline V gene lookup returns CDR1 SGHAT and CDR2 FQNNGV. This CDR3 is CASSLGSSGAQETQYF. The CDR3 DNA reads as TGTGCCAGCAGCTTAGGATCTAGCGGGGCTCAAGAGACCCAGTACTTC.

The chain recombines TRBV4-1 with TRBJ1-4, with unresolved D. CDR1 is MGHRA and CDR2 is YSYEKL in the germline V gene. The CDR3 consists of 13 residues. The germline V and J ends were trimmed by 3 bases and 0 bases, with 2 bases remaining between them. The CDR3 coding sequence is TGCGCCAGCAGCCAGACAACTAATGAAAAACTGTTTTTT. Its translation is CASSQTTNEKLFF.

This chain links TRBV6-6 with TRBJ1-2; D is unresolved. In germline, CDR1 is MNHNY, CDR2 SVGAGI (reference sequence). V was trimmed by 0 bases and J by 10 bases, leaving 12 bases between them. This CDR3 contains 13 residues. The CDR3 DNA is TGTGCCAGCAGTTACTCTGAGGGTATCGACTACACCTTC. Amino acid sequence: CASSYSEGIDYTF.